The clone carrying this T cell receptor beta chain has only a few counts. The CDR3 has 14 residues. Trimming took off 3 bases at V and 4 bases at J, with 12 bases between the two ends. The germline gives CDR1 KGHSH, CDR2 LQKENI. Time point of the sample: pre-sensitization, week 0. This sample's treatment: therapeutic diphenylcyclopropenone sensitization with weekly scalp DPC. Total RNA extraction was carried out from unfractionated whole blood. Venepuncture was done earlier than the placement of each patch test. The entry originates in a study of human T cells and chemical hapten exposure. Overall study context: The sensitizer, 2% DPC, was used on approximately 2 cm by approximately 2 cm of upper inner arm skin.

Each cDNA molecule in the library carried unique molecular identifiers. Original data processing: Between roughly 20,000 and 690,600 TCRs appeared in each sample, and the median stood at about 93,000. From the RACE reads, TCRdb called clonotypes with MiXCR, one entry per CDR3 protein. It is TCRdb's table, rather than the study itself, that gives the V and J calls and clone size. The sample lists roughly 50,000 distinct CDR3 sequences; 8.5% to 10% were seen once. The V call is TRBV18, the J call TRBJ2-5; D possibly corresponds to TRBD1 (5 bases). The origin of this receptor is a woman in her 30s with alopecia areata. Some clones in this sample may be carry-over from other donors' samples. The specimen comprised whole blood, sampled in connection with sensitization to the hapten diphenylcyclopropenone (DPC). The CDR3 protein is CASSPRVGRETQYF. The CDR3 coding sequence is TGTGCCAGCTCACCCAGGGTAGGACGAGAGACCCAGTACTTC.